The source of this T cell receptor (beta chain) is a study of cytomegalovirus exposure and HLA in healthy donors. General study results and limits: In a later analysis, 15,000 to 20,000 TCR beta sequences were associated with HLA alleles at 0.05 false discovery rate. Reported performance of the classifier showed diagnosis of cytomegalovirus status with high specificity and sensitivity.

This CDR3 has 16 residues. Germline assignment: CDR1 SGHVS and CDR2 FQNEAQ. V trimming: 5 bases; J trimming: 4 bases; junction bases outside the gene matches: 7. Use of 60 Vbeta and 13 Jbeta primers characterized the PCR. Here immunoSEQ multiplex PCR was the method, and the copy in TCRdb shows in-frame clones only, minus some. The table records roughly 120,000 clones, approximately 80% of them present only once. Note on this clone: Its antigen is still unknown.

The rearrangement joins TRBV7-8 to TRBJ2-3, with 12 bases that match TRBD2. Sequencing used PBMCs. This clonotype was obtained from a woman between 40 and 50 years old in good health and CMV-seropositive. The CDR3 here is CASSRRLAGAPDTQYF. CDR3 nucleotide sequence: TGTGCCAGCAGCCGAAGACTAGCGGGAGCCCCAGATACGCAGTATTTT.